This TCR beta chain was identified during a study of shared clonotypes between healthy human individuals. Study-wide findings and caveats: The low donor count limited represented genetic and exposure-history diversity. The study sampled only blood, and tissue repertoires likely differ.

About this clone itself: Its matching antigen is unknown.

CD4+ cells yielded CD45RA+ naive and CD45RA-negative memory subsets. Assay: immunoSEQ multiplex PCR; the TCRdb copy retains only in-frame clones and omits some. The repertoire holds a few million clones, with more than 85% as singletons. The CDR3 is made up of 15 amino acids. The germline V and J ends were trimmed by 0 bases and 5 bases, with 14 bases remaining between them. In germline, CDR1 is SGDLS, CDR2 YYNGEE. This chain links TRBV9 with TRBJ2-5, with a tentative D call TRBD2 (6 bases). Sample: naive CD4+ T cells from PBMCs. Subset specified: CD45RA+ positively selected. The clonotype originates from a man aged 18 to 29 in good health. Some clones in this sample may be carry-over from other donors' samples. This chain's CDR3 is CASSVAAGSWETQYF. The CDR3 nucleotides read TGTGCCAGCAGCGTAGCCGCCGGGAGTTGGGAGACCCAGTACTTC.